These 20 T cell receptor beta chains were sequenced from one sample in a study of T cell therapy after organ transplantation (dated by TCRdb to 2018 to 2020). The protocol used for the library was the immunoSEQ multiplex PCR assay. TCRdb took over this immuneACCESS table, retaining in-frame rearrangements with V and J assigned. Such tables are incomplete; in checked studies, under half of the missing clones stem from an unresolved V gene, and the remainder is unexplained. The sample records under 5,500 clones, around 62% of which are singletons. Clones ranked in the top ten supply about 36% of the sample. No antigen has been identified for these receptors. According to the study, the label for this sample's time point signals: 4-8 weeks after completion of therapy. Material: CD8+ T cells from blood, obtained after autologous CMV-specific T cell therapy. Receptor source: a human patient who had received a solid organ transplant and had CMV disease. Because of the transplant, the T cells may be the graft donor's rather than the patient's own.

Details on this clone: A clone one base away is much larger, so this may be a read error. The chain is built from TRBV5-8 and TRBJ1-4; D possibly corresponds to TRBD1 (5 bases). CDR1 is SGHTS and CDR2 is YDEGEE in the germline V gene. This CDR3 region has 17 residues. CDR3 residues: CASSQDGREGYGEKLFF. In DNA, the CDR3 is TGCGCCAGCAGCCAAGATGGGCGGGAGGGGTACGGGGAAAAACTGTTTTTT.

The chain has TRBV7-9 and TRBJ2-3; 10 bases are shared with TRBD2. This CDR3 is 16 amino acids long. Germline V gives CDR1 SEHNR, CDR2 FQNEAQ (reference sequence). The trim removed 3 bases at V and 0 bases at J, leaving 3 bases unmatched. The CDR3 region is CASSFVLAGSTDTQYF. The CDR3 DNA sequence: TGTGCCAGCAGCTTTGTACTAGCGGGGAGCACAGATACGCAGTATTTT.

V is TRBV28 and J is TRBJ2-5, with D perhaps given as TRBD1 or TRBD2 (6 bases each). This CDR3 comprises 18 residues. Trimming left V 5 bases short and J 0 bases short, with 22 bases between. The germline V gene has CDR1 MDHEN and CDR2 SYDVKM. Here the CDR3 reads CASSPPLGGHSYQETQYF. CDR3 sequence (DNA): TGTGCCAGCAGTCCACCCCTAGGGGGGCACTCGTACCAAGAGACCCAGTACTTC.

This rearrangement joins TRBV27 to TRBJ2-3, with 7 bases identical to TRBD1. V shed 1 base and J 3 bases; nucleotides not matched to a gene: 7. Germline lookup yields CDR1 MNHEY and CDR2 SMNVEV (reference sequence). This CDR3 is 16 amino acids long. The CDR3 sequence is CASSLLAGGRTDTQYF. The DNA for the CDR3 is TGTGCCAGCAGTTTATTGGCAGGGGGACGGACAGATACGCAGTATTTT.

This clone was detected only once. The chain joins TRBV4-3 to TRBJ1-2; D not certain. The CDR3 extends over 15 amino acids. Trimming shortened V by 1 base and J by 0 bases, and 9 bases separated the two germline ends. CDR1 and CDR2 from the germline V gene are LGHNA and YSLEER. In DNA, the CDR3 is TGCGCCAGCAGCCAAGTTTTCGGGTCTAACTATGGCTACACCTTC. Residues: CASSQVFGSNYGYTF.

This clone has just one count. J is TRBJ1-4 and V is TRBV25-1, with D unresolved. Germline CDR1 MGHDK, CDR2 SYGVNS. V was trimmed by 3 bases and J by 7 bases, leaving 24 bases between them. The CDR3 sequence is 18 residues long. The CDR3 DNA reads as TGTGCCAGCAGTGACCCCCCCTCTAGTGTGGGGAAGCGTGAAAAACTGTTTTTT. Its translation: CASSDPPSSVGKREKLFF.

About this clone: Since a much larger clone is just one base distant, this may be a read error. The chain couples TRBV4-3 to TRBJ1-4; D is possibly TRBD1 (5 bases). In germline, CDR1 is LGHNA, CDR2 YSLEER. This CDR3 spans 17 amino acids. In DNA, the CDR3 is TGCGCCCGCAGCCAAGATGGGGGGGAGGGGTACGGGGAAAAACTGTTTTTT. Protein sequence: CARSQDGGEGYGEKLFF.

This sequence joins TRBV28 and TRBJ2-7; 10 nucleotides match TRBD2. Germline CDR1 and CDR2: MDHEN and SYDVKM. V shed 6 bases, J shed 6 bases, and the junction held 8 bases outside the gene matches. The CDR3 loop spans 14 amino acids. CDR3 residues: CASRGLAPTAEQYF. The CDR3 DNA is TGTGCCAGCAGGGGACTAGCGCCAACCGCCGAGCAGTACTTC.

The chain recombines TRBV7-2 with TRBJ2-2, with TRBD2 matching 8 bases. The germline V gene encodes CDR1 SGHTA and CDR2 FQGNSA. The CDR3 runs 17 residues. With V trimmed by 5 bases and J by 2 bases, 10 bases remained unmatched. The CDR3 DNA reads TGTGCCAGCAGCCCGCTTGCGGGGGGCCCAAACACCGGGGAGCTGTTTTTT. It translates to CASSPLAGGPNTGELFF.

The chain recombines TRBV10-3 with TRBJ1-1; 9 nucleotides match TRBD1. Trimming removed 7 bases from V and 5 bases from J; junction bases left unmatched: 8. The CDR3 is 14 residues long. Germline V gene sequence: CDR1 ENHRY, CDR2 SYGVKD. DNA of the CDR3: TGTGCCATCACGCGGGACAGGGTGGGTACTGAAGCTTTCTTT. It specifies CAITRDRVGTEAFF.

V usage is TRBV7-9 and J usage is TRBJ2-5; D gene uncertain. Trimming removed 4 bases at V and 5 bases at J, with 14 bases between. The CDR3 spans 14 residues. Germline assignment: CDR1 SEHNR and CDR2 FQNEAQ (reference sequence). CDR3 protein: CASSSGRLYETQYF. Written as DNA, the CDR3 is TGTGCCAGCAGCTCTGGCCGGCTGTACGAGACCCAGTACTTC.

This clone has just a few counts. The chain recombines TRBV6-5 with TRBJ2-5, with D possibly TRBD1 on 5 matching bases. Trimming stripped 0 bases from V and 13 bases from J, with 15 bases between. Germline V gene lookup returns CDR1 MNHEY and CDR2 SVGAGI. This CDR3 region has 13 residues. CDR3 sequence: CASSYSNMGRGYF. DNA for the CDR3: TGTGCCAGCAGTTACTCGAATATGGGGCGAGGGTACTTC.

The chain recombines TRBV27 with TRBJ1-2; D possibly corresponds to TRBD1 (5 bases). CDR1 and CDR2 from the germline V gene are MNHEY and SMNVEV (reference sequence). Trimming removed 6 bases at V and 6 bases at J, with 11 bases between. This CDR3 is 12 amino acids long. This CDR3 reads CASRSGLHGYTF. DNA for the CDR3: TGTGCCAGCAGGTCGGGGCTTCATGGCTACACCTTC.

This clone was observed a handful of times. The chain uses TRBV2 and TRBJ1-5; 7 nucleotides match TRBD1. Trimming removed 3 bases from V and 5 bases from J; junction bases left unmatched: 7. The CDR3 has 15 residues. CDR1 and CDR2 from the germline V gene are SNHLY and FYNNEI. This CDR3 reads CASSEDRSIHQPQHF. CDR3 nucleotide sequence: TGTGCCAGCAGTGAGGACAGGAGTATCCATCAGCCCCAGCATTTT.

The chain has TRBV7-9 and TRBJ2-7, with D possibly called TRBD1 or TRBD2 (5 bases each). V lost 5 bases and J 3 bases, leaving 14 bases between the germline ends. The germline gives CDR1 SEHNR, CDR2 FQNEAQ (reference sequence). The CDR3 sequence is 14 residues long. As DNA, the CDR3 is TGTGCCAGCAGCCGACCGGGGACCCTCTACGAGCAGTACTTC. Translation gives CASSRPGTLYEQYF. Supplemented by reference TRBV7-9 and TRBJ2-7, the full variable domain reads DTGVSQNPRHKITKRGQNVTFRCDPISEHNRLYWYRQTLGQGPEFLTYFQNEAQLEKSRLLSDRFSAERPKGSFSTLEIQRTEQGDSAMYLCASSRPGTLYEQYFGPGTRLTVT.

This clone was counted a few times. The rearrangement links TRBV6-6 to TRBJ1-1; D not certain. The CDR3 covers 15 residues. The germline CDR1 and CDR2 sequences are MNHNY and SVGAGI (reference sequence). Trimming stripped 5 bases from V and 4 bases from J, with 17 bases between. The CDR3 DNA is TGTGCCAGCAGTCATGGACGGCCTGGGAGCACTGAAGCTTTCTTT. This translates into CASSHGRPGSTEAFF.

J is TRBJ2-2 and V is TRBV6-5; D may be TRBD1 (6 bases). This CDR3 contains 11 residues. V was trimmed by 7 bases and J by 7 bases, leaving 7 bases between them. CDR1 MNHEY and CDR2 SVGAGI come from the germline V gene. Here the CDR3 DNA reads TGTGCCAGCACAGGGGTCGGGGAGCTGTTTTTT. This encodes CASTGVGELFF.

This sequence joins TRBV19 and TRBJ2-7; no firm D call. The CDR3 is 13 amino acids. V lost 4 bases to trimming and J lost 3 bases, with 10 bases between them. Germline V gene sequence: CDR1 LNHDA, CDR2 SQIVND (reference sequence). CDR3 DNA: TGTGCCAGTAGTAACGGCGGCTACTACGAGCAGTACTTC. This translates into CASSNGGYYEQYF.

The chain employs TRBV6-1 and TRBJ1-5; D remains ambiguous. CDR3 length: 13 amino acids. Germline V gene sequence: CDR1 MNHNS, CDR2 SASEGT. Trimming pared 5 bases from V and 7 bases from J, leaving 12 bases between. The CDR3 is CASSYSNQQPQHF. CDR3 DNA: TGTGCCAGCAGTTATTCCAACCAGCAGCCCCAGCATTTT.

V usage is TRBV5-3 and J usage is TRBJ1-1; a possible D gene is TRBD1 (6 bases). TRBV5-3 qualifies as an ORF whose function is uncertain. Trimming shortened V by 8 bases and J by 5 bases, and 22 bases separated the two germline ends. This CDR3 comprises 15 residues. CDR3: CASSSWGEGGTEAFF. The DNA of the CDR3 is TGTGCCAGCAGCAGTTGGGGAGAGGGGGGAACTGAAGCTTTCTTT.